The clone carrying this TCR beta chain was recorded a few times. Its antigen is not known. These data are taken from a study of beta chain features in type 1 diabetes. Study-level points and caveats: Within patients, naive, central memory and Treg TCRB repertoires seemed more similar than within healthy donors. Among patients with Type 1 diabetes, TCRB CDR3s were moderately but significantly shorter in every one of the four CD4+ subsets.

Sequencing targeted expressed TCRB transcripts, as all isolated RNA had been reverse transcribed. Produced via immunoSEQ multiplex PCR; TCRdb's table is partial and in-frame only. The table has around 150,000 clones, just over 8% seen once. Source material: central memory CD4+ T cells from blood. The sequence was obtained from a woman aged 18 to 35 with type 1 diabetes.

CDR3 coding DNA: TGTGCCAGCAGCCCGGTGATGCGAGACACAGATACGCAGTATTTT. Translating it yields CASSPVMRDTDTQYF. The chain is built from TRBV5-6 and TRBJ2-3; D is undetermined. Germline CDR1 and CDR2: SGHDT and YYEEEE. Trimming shortened V by 4 bases and J by 2 bases, and 14 bases separated the two germline ends. CDR3 length equals 15 residues.